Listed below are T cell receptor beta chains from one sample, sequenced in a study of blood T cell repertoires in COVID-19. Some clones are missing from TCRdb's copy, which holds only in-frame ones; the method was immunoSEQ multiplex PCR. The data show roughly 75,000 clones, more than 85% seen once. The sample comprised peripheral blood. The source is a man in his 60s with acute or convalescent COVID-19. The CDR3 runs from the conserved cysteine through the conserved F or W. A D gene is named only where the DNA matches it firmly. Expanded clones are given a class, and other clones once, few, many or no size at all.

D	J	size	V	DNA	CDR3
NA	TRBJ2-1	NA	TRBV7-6	TGTGCCAGCATCAAGGAGGACAATGAGCAGTTCTTC	CASIKEDNEQFF
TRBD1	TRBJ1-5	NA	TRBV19	TGTGCCAGTATCCCCGCAGGGGGGCGAGGTCAGCCCCAGCATTTT	CASIPAGGRGQPQHF
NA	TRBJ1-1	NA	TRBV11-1	TGTGCCAGCAGCCCCGACAGGTCAAACACTGAAGCTTTCTTT	CASSPDRSNTEAFF
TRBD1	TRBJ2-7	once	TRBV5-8	TGTGCCAGCAGCTTCGACAGGGACCACGAGCAGTACTTC	CASSFDRDHEQYF
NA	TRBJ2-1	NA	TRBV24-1	TGTGCCACCAGCTCAGCGGAGTACAATGAGCAGTTCTTC	CATSSAEYNEQFF
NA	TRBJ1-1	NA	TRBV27	TGTGCCAGCTCCGCGGCCGCTAACACTGAAGCTTTCTTT	CASSAAANTEAFF
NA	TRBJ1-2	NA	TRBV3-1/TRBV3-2	TGTGCCAGCAGCCCAGTAAAATCGGGGTCCTACTATGGCTACACCTTC	CASSPVKSGSYYGYTF
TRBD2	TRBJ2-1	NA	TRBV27	TGTGCCAGCAGTTTAGCGGGAGCGAACAATGAGCAGTTCTTC	CASSLAGANNEQFF
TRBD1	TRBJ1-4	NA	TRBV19	TGTGCCAGTAGTTCCCGGGACAGGGCAGAGCTGTTTTTT	CASSSRDRAELFF
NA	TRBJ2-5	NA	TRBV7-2	TGTGCCAGCAGCTGGCAGGAGACCCAGTACTTC	CASSWQETQYF
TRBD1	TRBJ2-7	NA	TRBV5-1	TGCGCCAGCAGTCCGAAGGACAGGGGGTCGATGGAGCAGTACTTC	CASSPKDRGSMEQYF
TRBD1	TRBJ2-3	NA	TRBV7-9	TGTGCCAGCAGCTTAGGTCTGACAGGGAGAGAAACAGATACGCAGTATTTT	CASSLGLTGRETDTQYF
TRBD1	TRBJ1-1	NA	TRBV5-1	TGCGCCAGCAGGAATAGGACAGGGGCCATGAACACTGAAGCTTTCTTT	CASRNRTGAMNTEAFF
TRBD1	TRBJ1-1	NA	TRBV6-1	TGTGCCAGCAGTGAGTTTCAGGGGGGTATCAAGAACACTGAAGCTTTCTTT	CASSEFQGGIKNTEAFF
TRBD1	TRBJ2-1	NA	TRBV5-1	TGCGCCAGCAGCAGGGCAGGGGGCGGTCACAATGAGCAGTTCTTC	CASSRAGGGHNEQFF
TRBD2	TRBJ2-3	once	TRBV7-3	TGTGCCAGCAGCCGAGCCGGGGGGGCGACAGATACGCAGTATTTT	CASSRAGGATDTQYF
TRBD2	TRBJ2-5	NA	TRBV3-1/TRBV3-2	TGTGCCAGCAGCCCTAGCGGGAGGGAAGAGACCCAGTACTTC	CASSPSGREETQYF
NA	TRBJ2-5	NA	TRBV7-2	TGTGCCAGCAGCTGGACTGAACAAGAGACCCAGTACTTC	CASSWTEQETQYF
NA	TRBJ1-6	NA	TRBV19	TGTGCCAGTAGTATACAGGGAAGCTCCTATAATTCACCCCTCCACTTT	CASSIQGSSYNSPLHF
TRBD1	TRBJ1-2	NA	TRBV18	TGTGCCAGCTCACCACAAGGGACAGCTAAATATGGCTACACCTTC	CASSPQGTAKYGYTF
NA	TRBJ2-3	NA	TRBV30	TGTGCCTGGAGTGTACAAGATACGCAGTATTTT	CAWSVQDTQYF
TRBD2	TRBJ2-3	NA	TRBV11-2	TGTGCCAGCAGCTTAGATTTGTCGCTAGCGGGGGGCACAGATACGCAGTATTTT	CASSLDLSLAGGTDTQYF
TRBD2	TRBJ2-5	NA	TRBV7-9	TGTGCCAGCAGCAACCTAGCGGGACCACAAGAGACCCAGTACTTC	CASSNLAGPQETQYF
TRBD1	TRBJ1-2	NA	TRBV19	TGTGCCAGTAGTATAGGGACAGGCAACTATGGCTACACCTTC	CASSIGTGNYGYTF
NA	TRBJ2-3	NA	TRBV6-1	TGTGCCAGCAGTGAAGCCCACACCTCCACAGATACGCAGTATTTT	CASSEAHTSTDTQYF
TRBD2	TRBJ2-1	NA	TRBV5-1	TGCGCCAGCAGGTCTTGGGGAGGGAGCTCCTACAATGAGCAGTTCTTC	CASRSWGGSSYNEQFF
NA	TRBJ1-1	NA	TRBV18	TGTGCCAGCTCACCACTCGAGGGAATGAACACTGAAGCTTTCTTT	CASSPLEGMNTEAFF
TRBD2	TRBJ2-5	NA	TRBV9	TGTGCCAGCAGCGTTAGCGGGGGATACCAAGAGACCCAGTACTTC	CASSVSGGYQETQYF
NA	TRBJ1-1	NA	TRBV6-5	TGTGCCAGCAGTTACAACCGAGCCACTGAAGCTTTCTTT	CASSYNRATEAFF
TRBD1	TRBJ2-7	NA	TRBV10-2	TGCGCCAGCAGTGAGGGGCACAGGGGCGAGCAGTACTTC	CASSEGHRGEQYF
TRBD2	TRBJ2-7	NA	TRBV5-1	TGCGCCAGCGCTCCCGGGGCCTCCGTAGCGGGGAGCTCCTACGAGCAGTACTTC	CASAPGASVAGSSYEQYF
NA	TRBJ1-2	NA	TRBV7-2	TGTGCCAGCAGCTATTCGGGGGGGTACTATGGCTACACCTTC	CASSYSGGYYGYTF
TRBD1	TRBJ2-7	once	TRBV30	TGTGCCTGGAGTGGGGGACAGGGAAACTACGAGCAGTACTTC	CAWSGGQGNYEQYF
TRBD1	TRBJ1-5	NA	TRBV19	TGTGCCAGTAGGGCCGGGACAGGGGGAAATCAGCCCCAGCATTTT	CASRAGTGGNQPQHF
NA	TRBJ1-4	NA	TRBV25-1	TGTGCCAGCAGTGTCGACCCCCCCGGGGTTGAAAAACTGTTTTTT	CASSVDPPGVEKLFF
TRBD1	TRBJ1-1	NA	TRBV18	TGTGCCAGCTCCCCTATACAGGGGCCCACTGAAGCTTTCTTT	CASSPIQGPTEAFF
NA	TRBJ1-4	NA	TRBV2	TGTGCCAGCAGTACGGACAAAGCTGCAACTAATGAAAAACTGTTTTTT	CASSTDKAATNEKLFF
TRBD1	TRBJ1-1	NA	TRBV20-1	TGCAGTGCTGGACAGGGTTTCGGAGCTTTCTTT	CSAGQGFGAFF
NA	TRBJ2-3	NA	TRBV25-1	TGTGCCAGCAGTTTACAGGGATTAGAAGGGGATACGCAGTATTTT	CASSLQGLEGDTQYF
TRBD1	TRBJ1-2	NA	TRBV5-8	TGTGCCAGCAGCTTCCCGACAGGGGTCCATGGCTACACCTTC	CASSFPTGVHGYTF
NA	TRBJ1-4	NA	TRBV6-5	TGTGCCAGCAGAATAACAGGGTGGCAGGAAAAACTGTTTTTT	CASRITGWQEKLFF
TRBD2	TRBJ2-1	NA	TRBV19	TGTGCCAGTAGGGCGGGAGTAAGTTACAATGAGCAGTTCTTC	CASRAGVSYNEQFF
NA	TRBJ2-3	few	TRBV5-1	TGCGCCAGCAGCCATGGTAGCGTCACAGATACGCAGTATTTT	CASSHGSVTDTQYF
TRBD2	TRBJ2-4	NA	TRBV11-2	TGTGCCAGCAGCTCCGGGACTAGCGGGAATAGCATTCAGTACTTC	CASSSGTSGNSIQYF
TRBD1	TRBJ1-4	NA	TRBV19	TGTGCCAGTAGTACAAACCCTCCGGGACAGGGCCCGAAAAAACTGTTTTTT	CASSTNPPGQGPKKLFF
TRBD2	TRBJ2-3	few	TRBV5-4	TGTGCCAGCAGTGCGGGGACTACTAGCACAGATACGCAGTATTTT	CASSAGTTSTDTQYF
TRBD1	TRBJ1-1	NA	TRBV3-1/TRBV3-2	TGTGCCAGCAGCCATGGGACAGGGGGCGATTGGTGGGCTTTCTTT	CASSHGTGGDWWAFF
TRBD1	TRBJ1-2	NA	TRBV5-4	TGTGCCAGCAGCCTCGACGGGACAGACGGCGCCTTC	CASSLDGTDGAF
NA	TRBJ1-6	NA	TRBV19	TGTGCCAGTAGTATAGAGCAGTATTCACCCCTCCACTTT	CASSIEQYSPLHF
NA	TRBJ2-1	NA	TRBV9	TGTGCCAGCAGCGTAGAAGGTAACGGAGACAATGAGCAGTTCTTC	CASSVEGNGDNEQFF
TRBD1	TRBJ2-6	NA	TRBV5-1	TGCGCCAGCAGCCCCCGGACAGGGGCGGTGTCTGGGGCCAACGTCCTGACTTTC	CASSPRTGAVSGANVLTF
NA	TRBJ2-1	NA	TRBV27	TGTGCCAGCAAAGACAGAGCCTACAATGAGCAGTTCTTC	CASKDRAYNEQFF
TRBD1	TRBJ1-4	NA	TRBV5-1	TGCGCCAGCAGCTCGGAGGGACAGGGAAGTATAGAAAAACTGTTTTTT	CASSSEGQGSIEKLFF
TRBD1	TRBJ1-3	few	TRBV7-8	TGTGCCAGCAGCTTTTTGGGACAGGGGGCGAACTCTGGAAACACCATATATTTT	CASSFLGQGANSGNTIYF
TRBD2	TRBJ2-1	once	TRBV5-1	TGCGCCAGCAGCTTAACTAGCGGGGCCTCAGATGGGAATGAGCAGTTCTTC	CASSLTSGASDGNEQFF
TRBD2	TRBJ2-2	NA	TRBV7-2	TGTGCCAGCAGCTTGCTAGCGGGATTCCCCGGGGAGCTGTTTTTT	CASSLLAGFPGELFF
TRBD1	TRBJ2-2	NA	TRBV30	TGTGCCTGGAGAGTACCGGGACAGGGGATCTCCGGGGAGCTGTTTTTT	CAWRVPGQGISGELFF